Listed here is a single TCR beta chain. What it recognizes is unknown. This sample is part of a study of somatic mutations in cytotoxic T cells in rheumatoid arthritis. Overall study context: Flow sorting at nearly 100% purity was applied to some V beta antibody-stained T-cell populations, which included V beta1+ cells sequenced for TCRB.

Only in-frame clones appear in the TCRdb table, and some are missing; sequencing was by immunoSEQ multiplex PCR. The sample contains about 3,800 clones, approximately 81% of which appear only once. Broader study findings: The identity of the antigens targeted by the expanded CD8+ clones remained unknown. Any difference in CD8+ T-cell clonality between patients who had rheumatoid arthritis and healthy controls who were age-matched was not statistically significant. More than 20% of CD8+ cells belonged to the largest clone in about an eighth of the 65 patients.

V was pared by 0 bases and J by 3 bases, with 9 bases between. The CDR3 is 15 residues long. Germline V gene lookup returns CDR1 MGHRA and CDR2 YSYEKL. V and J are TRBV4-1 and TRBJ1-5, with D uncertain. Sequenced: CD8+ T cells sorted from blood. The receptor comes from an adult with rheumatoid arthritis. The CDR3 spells CASSQDVNLNQPQHF. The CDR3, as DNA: TGCGCCAGCAGCCAAGATGTAAACCTCAATCAGCCCCAGCATTTT.